The subject of this entry is one TCR beta chain. Its antigen is currently unknown. The trim removed 3 bases at V and 0 bases at J, leaving 13 bases unmatched. This CDR3 region has 20 residues. From germline, CDR1 is KGHSH and CDR2 LQKENI. Generated by immunoSEQ multiplex PCR, the TCRdb table keeps only in-frame clones and is missing some. The sample has approximately 40,000 clones; 78% are singletons. A marrow graft followed busulfan-fludarabine conditioning, with cyclophosphamide on days +3 and +4. The sample is drawn from a study of T cells after posttransplantation cyclophosphamide. Points from the study as a whole: TRB overlap between skin or GI tissue T cells and blood was limited.

The TCR sequence derives from a female patient aged 40 to 55 who received an allogeneic stem cell transplant from a related donor, was CMV-positive, and had no GVHD. Some of the T cells might come from the graft donor. This specimen was CD4+ T cells sorted from blood, taken around 2,000 days after a stem cell transplant with posttransplant cyclophosphamide. The chain carries TRBV18 and TRBJ2-6, with 8 bases fitting TRBD1. CDR3 in amino acids: CASSPVRGQGMTSGANVLTF. CDR3 in DNA: TGTGCCAGCTCACCTGTCCGTGGACAGGGTATGACCTCTGGGGCCAACGTCCTGACTTTC. Filled out from reference TRBV18 and TRBJ2-6, the complete variable domain reads NAGVMQNPRHLVRRRGQEARLRCSPMKGHSHVYWYRQLPEEGLKFMVYLQKENIIDESGMPKERFSAEFPKEGPSILRIQQVVRGDSAAYFCASSPVRGQGMTSGANVLTFGAGSRLTVL.